This is a list of T cell receptor beta chains from one sample in a study of OX40 agonist ivuxolimab in advanced cancers. Libraries were prepared by immunoSEQ multiplex PCR; TCRdb keeps only in-frame clonotypes and omits some of them. The sample records about 79,000 clones, roughly 88% being singletons. The material was CD4+ or CD8+ T cells sorted from blood, obtained in a trial of the OX40 agonist ivuxolimab. These receptors all come from an adult with an advanced solid tumor such as melanoma, head and neck, liver or kidney cancer. CDR3s include the opening cysteine and the closing phenylalanine or tryptophan. Each record gives: J gene, CDR3 length, V gene, clone size, D gene, CDR3 DNA, CDR3 protein. The D gene is left open where the match is weak. Size tells how often a clone was seen (once, few, many) or the class of an expanded clone, and some rows leave it out.

>TRBJ1-5|13|TRBV6-6|few|NA
TGTGCCAGCAGCCAGGGGCAGAATCAGCCCCAGCATTTT
CASSQGQNQPQHF
>TRBJ2-1|15|TRBV2|NA|TRBD2
TGTGCCAGCAGTAGGCTAGCGGGAGGAGGGGATGAGCAGTTCTTC
CASSRLAGGGDEQFF
>TRBJ2-1|11|TRBV25-1|NA|NA
TGTGCCAGCAGTTCCTACAATGAGCAGTTCTTC
CASSSYNEQFF
>TRBJ2-3|18|TRBV5-1|few|TRBD2
TGCGCCAGCAGCTCCGGACTAGCGGGCGGTCTTGGCACAGATACGCAGTATTTT
CASSSGLAGGLGTDTQYF
>TRBJ2-7|14|TRBV11-2|NA|TRBD1
TGTGCCAGCAGCCGAACCGGGACAGCCTACGAGCAGTACTTC
CASSRTGTAYEQYF
>TRBJ2-3|17|TRBV19|NA|NA
TGTGCCAGTAGATATGGACCGGGGACTCAAGGGGCAGATACGCAGTATTTT
CASRYGPGTQGADTQYF
>TRBJ2-3|17|TRBV28|NA|TRBD2
TGTGCCAGCAGTCCCCCCGTAGCGGGAGGTGTTTTAGATACGCAGTATTTT
CASSPPVAGGVLDTQYF
>TRBJ1-1|13|TRBV7-3|NA|NA
TGTGCCAGCAGCTTAAGAATGAACACTGAAGCTTTCTTT
CASSLRMNTEAFF
>TRBJ2-5|16|TRBV14|NA|TRBD1
TGTGCCAGCAGTCACCCCGGGTCGAGGGGGCTGGAGACCCAGTACTTC
CASSHPGSRGLETQYF
>TRBJ1-5|13|TRBV5-4|NA|NA
TGTGCCAGCAGCTTGGGAGAGAATCAGCCCCAGCATTTT
CASSLGENQPQHF
>TRBJ1-4|15|TRBV6-6|NA|NA
TGTGCCAGCAGTTACCTCGGTCAGGTAGAAGAAAAACTGTTTTTT
CASSYLGQVEEKLFF
>TRBJ1-3|13|TRBV10-2|NA|NA
TGCGCCAGCTCGGGAGGTTCTGGAAACACCATATATTTT
CASSGGSGNTIYF
>TRBJ2-1|15|TRBV5-4|NA|TRBD2
TGTGCCAGCAGCTCGGGACTAGCGTTGGGAAATGAGCAGTTCTTC
CASSSGLALGNEQFF
>TRBJ1-4|14|TRBV6-5|NA|TRBD1
TGTGCCAGCAGTAACCGGGACAGTAATGAAAAACTGTTTTTT
CASSNRDSNEKLFF
>TRBJ2-4|16|TRBV21-1|NA|NA
TGTGCCAGCAGCAAACCGACAGGGGGCTGCCGGGAGGGTCAGTACTTC
CASSKPTGGCREGQYF
>TRBJ2-5|15|TRBV5-1|NA|TRBD1
TGCGCCAGCAGCCCGAGGGACAGGGATCAAGAGACCCAGTACTTC
CASSPRDRDQETQYF
>TRBJ1-2|13|TRBV7-8|NA|NA
TGTGCCAGCAGCTTGGTCAGAAACTATGGCTACACCTTC
CASSLVRNYGYTF
>TRBJ2-1|17|TRBV7-6|NA|TRBD2
TGTGCCAGCAGCTTATCCGCCGGGACTAGGGGTAACAATGAGCAGTTCTTC
CASSLSAGTRGNNEQFF
>TRBJ2-2|13|TRBV18|NA|NA
TGTGCCAGCACCGGACTGAACACCGGGGAGCTGTTTTTT
CASTGLNTGELFF
>TRBJ2-1|12|TRBV2|NA|NA
TGTGCCAGCAGTCCCGGGACCTTCAATCGGTTCTTC
CASSPGTFNRFF
>TRBJ1-5|16|TRBV19|NA|TRBD1
TGTGCCAGTCGACGGGACAGATCAAATTTGGGTCAGCCCCAGCATTTT
CASRRDRSNLGQPQHF
>TRBJ1-4|14|TRBV5-1|few|TRBD1
TGCGCCAGCAGCAATGGACAGGGGCGCGAAAAACTGTTTTTT
CASSNGQGREKLFF
>TRBJ2-7|14|TRBV11-3|NA|TRBD1
TGTGCCAGCAGCCCGGGACAGGGTCCGCTTGAGCAGTACTTC
CASSPGQGPLEQYF
>TRBJ1-5|14|TRBV6-1|NA|TRBD1
TGTGCCAGCAGCGTACAGGGGGACAATCAGCCCCAGCATTTT
CASSVQGDNQPQHF
>TRBJ1-2|13|TRBV5-4|NA|NA
TGTGCCAGCAGCCGGACAGTCGTGGATGGCTACACCTTC
CASSRTVVDGYTF
>TRBJ2-3|14|TRBV27|NA|TRBD2
TGTGCCAGCAGCGGACTAGCGGCGGGGGATACGCAGTATTTT
CASSGLAAGDTQYF
>TRBJ2-1|16|TRBV9|NA|NA
TGTGCCAGCAGCGTATGGGGGGCGAGCTCCTACAATGAGCAGTTCTTC
CASSVWGASSYNEQFF
>TRBJ2-3|16|TRBV6-1|NA|NA
TGTGCCAGCAGTGATCTCGCAGGTAGCAGCACAGATACGCAGTATTTT
CASSDLAGSSTDTQYF
>TRBJ1-1|15|TRBV10-2|NA|NA
TGCGCCAGCAGTGACCGAGGGCTGGGGTACACTGAAGCTTTCTTT
CASSDRGLGYTEAFF
>TRBJ2-5|11|TRBV28|NA|NA
TGTGCCAGCAGCCCACAGGGGACCCAGTACTTC
CASSPQGTQYF
>TRBJ2-7|12|TRBV11-2|once|NA
TGTGCCAGCAGCTTAGCATTCTACGAGCAGTACTTC
CASSLAFYEQYF
>TRBJ2-7|15|TRBV11-3|NA|NA
TGTGCCAGCAGCTTAGAGAGCTCGCCTCTCTACGAGCAGTACTTC
CASSLESSPLYEQYF
>TRBJ1-1|14|TRBV19|NA|NA
TGTGCCAGTAGGCGACGAGATAAAGGCACTGAAGCTTTCTTT
CASRRRDKGTEAFF
>TRBJ2-7|13|TRBV28|NA|NA
TGTGCCAGCAGCCCAGGACAGTCCTACGAGCAGTACTTC
CASSPGQSYEQYF
>TRBJ2-3|14|TRBV25-1|NA|NA
TGTGCCAGCAGTGACCAGGGGAGAACAGATACGCAGTATTTT
CASSDQGRTDTQYF
>TRBJ1-1|12|TRBV19|NA|NA
TGTGCCAGTAGTACCCGGGCCGGTGAAGCTTTCTTT
CASSTRAGEAFF
>TRBJ2-7|15|TRBV6-5|NA|NA
TGTGCCAGCAGGCCGTCTTGGAGGGGTGAGGACGAGCAGTACTTC
CASRPSWRGEDEQYF
>TRBJ1-2|15|TRBV6-5|once|NA
TGTGCCAGCAGTTTAAAGGGGGGAGCTAACTATGGCTACACCTTC
CASSLKGGANYGYTF
>TRBJ1-5|15|TRBV28|NA|TRBD1
TGTGCCAGCAGTCCTCGACAGGGGAGCAATCAGCCCCAGCATTTT
CASSPRQGSNQPQHF
>TRBJ2-6|15|TRBV2|NA|NA
TGTGCCAGCAGTGAACAAACGCCTGGGGCCAACGTCCTGACTTTC
CASSEQTPGANVLTF
>TRBJ2-1|16|TRBV30|NA|TRBD2
TGTGCCTGGAGTGTAGCGGGAGGGGCCTCCTACAATGAGCAGTTCTTC
CAWSVAGGASYNEQFF
>TRBJ2-7|16|TRBV5-1|NA|TRBD2
TGCGCCAGCAGCTTGGGGACTAGCGGGTTCTCCTACGAGCAGTACTTC
CASSLGTSGFSYEQYF
>TRBJ2-3|16|TRBV11-2|NA|NA
TGTGCCAGCAGCTTAGGTACGGGGCCGACCACAGATACGCAGTATTTT
CASSLGTGPTTDTQYF
>TRBJ2-7|12|TRBV28|NA|NA
TGTGCCAGCAGTGGGGGACCCTACGAGCAGTACTTC
CASSGGPYEQYF
>TRBJ2-6|17|TRBV27|NA|NA
TGTGCCAGCAGTCGGAGGACGGGTCTCTCTGGGGCCAACGTCCTGACTTTC
CASSRRTGLSGANVLTF
>TRBJ1-2|13|TRBV6-1|NA|NA
TGTGCCAGCAGTTCCCTAGACAGCCCTGGCTACACCTTC
CASSSLDSPGYTF